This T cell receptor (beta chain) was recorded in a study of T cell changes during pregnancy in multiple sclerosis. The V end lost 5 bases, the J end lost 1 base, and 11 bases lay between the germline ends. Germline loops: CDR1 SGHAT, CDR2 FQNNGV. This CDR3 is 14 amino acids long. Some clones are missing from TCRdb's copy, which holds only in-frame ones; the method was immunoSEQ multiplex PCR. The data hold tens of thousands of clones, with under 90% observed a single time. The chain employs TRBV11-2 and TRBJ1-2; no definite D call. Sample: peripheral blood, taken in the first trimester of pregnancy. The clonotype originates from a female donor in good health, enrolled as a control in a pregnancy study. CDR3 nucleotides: TGTGCCAGCAGCCCCAGTGGGCTTAACTATGGCTACACCTTC. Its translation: CASSPSGLNYGYTF.